A single sample is the source of the 20 T cell receptor beta chains below, sequenced in a study of T cell repertoires in cytomegalovirus infection (dated 2019 in TCRdb). TCRdb records Illumina HiSeq 1500 as the sequencer. Using fastp trimming at Q25 and MiXCR clonotype assembly, TCRdb reanalyzed the public sequencing data and kept in-frame beta chains. When rows share a CDR3 protein, they turn into one entry using the most common DNA and genes. In all, the sample holds about 450,000 distinct CDR3 sequences, and approximately 31% of those were seen once. The ten most abundant clones make up approximately 13% of the sample. Source material: PBMCs. The receptors shown here come from a human donor in good health (CMV status not recorded). Some clones in this sample may be carry-over from other donors' samples.

Only one count was recorded for this clonotype. A much larger clone differs by one base, so this may be a read error. It is likely a read error, because the conserved phenylalanine at the end of the CDR3 is missing. The rearrangement links TRBV7-3 to TRBJ1-1, with D unclear. From germline, CDR1 is SGHTA and CDR2 FQGTGA. The CDR3 extends over 14 amino acids. Trimming shortened V by 5 bases and J by 1 base, and 11 bases separated the two germline ends. The DNA for the CDR3 is TGTGCCAGCAGCCTCATGGGCGCGAACACTGAAGCTTTCTCT. It codes for CASSLMGANTEAFS.

This rearrangement joins TRBV20-1 to TRBJ2-7, with D hard to call. The CDR3 is made up of 14 amino acids. Trimming left V 0 bases short and J 3 bases short, with 12 bases between. Germline V lookup: CDR1 DFQATT, CDR2 SNEGSKA (reference sequence). CDR3: CSARDSVLDYEQYF. DNA for the CDR3: TGCAGTGCTAGAGATAGTGTCCTCGACTACGAGCAGTACTTC.

Of note for this clonotype: The junction differs from germline at one of its ends, possibly a read error. CDR3 sequence: CSSSDRPTPLGSFF. Written as DNA, the CDR3 is TGCAGTTCTAGTGACAGACCGACCCCTTTGGGATCTTTCTTT. The chain couples TRBV20-1 to TRBJ1-1; the D gene is possibly TRBD1 (5 bases). Germline values: CDR1 DFQATT, CDR2 SNEGSKA (reference sequence). This CDR3 contains 14 residues.

A note on this clonotype: This may stem from a read error, because a much larger clone lies one nucleotide away. V and J are TRBV7-6 and TRBJ2-1, with TRBD2 identical over 8 bases. CDR3 size: 15 residues. The germline gives CDR1 SGHVS, CDR2 FNYEAQ. The CDR3 protein is CASGTGGQGHNAQFF. As DNA, the CDR3 is TGTGCCAGCGGGACGGGGGGGCAAGGCCACAATGCGCAGTTCTTC.

The CDR3 bases are TGTGCCAGCAGCTTAGGGGCGGGGGGGATGCATGAGCAGTTCTTC. Translation gives CASSLGAGGMHEQFF. The J gene is TRBJ2-1, the V gene TRBV7-2; 9 bases match TRBD2. J was trimmed by 8 bases and V by 1 base; bases with no gene match: 6. The germline V gene has CDR1 SGHTA and CDR2 FQGNSA. The CDR3 has 15 amino acids.

The chain has TRBV12-3 or TRBV12-4 and TRBJ1-5; possible D gene TRBD1, 6 bases. CDR3 size: 15 residues. Trimming pared 5 bases from V and 1 base from J, leaving 12 bases between. The CDR3 nucleotides are TGTGCCAGCAGTCCTCAGGGGTGGAGCAATCAGCCCCAGCATTTT. Translating it yields CASSPQGWSNQPQHF.

The rearrangement links TRBV7-6 to TRBJ2-1; 12 bases match TRBD2. The CDR3 runs to 15 residues. J was trimmed by 7 bases and V by 5 bases; bases with no gene match: 6. Germline lookup yields CDR1 SGHVS and CDR2 FNYEAQ. CDR3 region: CASSHPLAGGNEQFF. DNA for the CDR3: TGTGCCAGCAGCCACCCACTAGCGGGGGGAAATGAGCAGTTCTTC.

Only a few counts were recorded for this clonotype. The chain combines TRBV20-1 with TRBJ2-2; 13 bases agree with TRBD2. The length of the CDR3 is 17 residues. The V segment lost 2 bases and the J segment 7 bases; nucleotides outside the gene matches: 10. CDR1 and CDR2 (germline): DFQATT, SNEGSKA (reference sequence). The CDR3 region is CSARSVTSGGTSGELFF. The CDR3 DNA reads as TGCAGTGCTAGATCCGTGACTAGCGGGGGGACAAGCGGGGAGCTGTTTTTT.

V usage is TRBV7-7 and J usage is TRBJ2-3, with a tentative D call TRBD1 (7 bases). The CDR3 runs to 13 residues. In germline, CDR1 is SSHAT, CDR2 FNYEAQ (reference sequence). The germline V and J ends were trimmed by 0 bases and 11 bases, with 12 bases remaining between them. CDR3 in amino acids: CASSLAPRDRQYF. The CDR3 DNA sequence: TGTGCCAGCAGCTTAGCCCCGCGGGACAGGCAGTATTTT.

The CDR3 DNA reads TGTGCCAGCAGCTTGGGGGACAGGCCAAGGAGCTACACCTTC. It codes for CASSLGDRPRSYTF. The chain combines TRBV7-9 with TRBJ1-2; 8 bases fit TRBD1. The ends lost 3 bases at V and 9 bases at J; junction bases unmatched: 9. This CDR3 is built from 14 residues. Per the germline V gene, CDR1 is SEHNR and CDR2 is FQNEAQ (reference sequence).

The chain employs TRBV6-1 and TRBJ2-3; weak D call: TRBD1 (6 bases). The CDR3 spans 15 residues. Trimming cost V 6 bases and J 0 bases, with 13 bases left between them. CDR1 and CDR2 from the germline V gene are MNHNS and SASEGT. The CDR3 here is CASSVDRISTDTQYF. Written as DNA, the CDR3 is TGTGCCAGCAGCGTAGACAGGATAAGCACAGATACGCAGTATTTT.

This clonotype has more than one count but fewer than ten. This chain links TRBV20-1 with TRBJ2-3; the match to TRBD2 covers 8 bases. This CDR3 contains 16 residues. Germline CDR1 is DFQATT and CDR2 is SNEGSKA (reference sequence). Germline trimming cut 1 base from V and 2 bases from J; bases unmatched to any gene: 8. CDR3 in amino acids: CSARVVRGALTDTQYF. In DNA form, the CDR3 reads TGCAGTGCTAGAGTAGTGCGGGGGGCCCTCACAGATACGCAGTATTTT.

This chain connects TRBV11-1 to TRBJ2-3; 8 positions match TRBD1. V trimming: 8 bases; J trimming: 3 bases; junction bases outside the gene matches: 7. Germline loops: CDR1 SGHAT, CDR2 FQDESV (reference sequence). This CDR3 spans 14 amino acids. Here the CDR3 DNA reads TGTGCCAGCCAGGACAGGGAAGGAACAGATACGCAGTATTTT. Protein sequence: CASQDREGTDTQYF.

This clonotype showed up just a few times. The V gene is TRBV6-5, the J gene TRBJ1-6; D gene unclear. Germline V gene lookup returns CDR1 MNHEY and CDR2 SVGAGI. Trimming removed 0 bases at V and 4 bases at J, with 7 bases between. The CDR3 runs to 15 residues. CDR3 protein: CASSYSKTYNSPLHF. The CDR3 bases are TGTGCCAGCAGTTACTCGAAAACGTATAATTCACCCCTCCACTTT.

V and J are TRBV6-6 and TRBJ2-7, with 13 bases lining up with TRBD2. This CDR3 spans 16 amino acids. V was pared by 5 bases and J by 2 bases, with 6 bases of the junction left unmatched. CDR1 is MNHNY and CDR2 is SVGAGI in the germline V gene (reference sequence). This CDR3 reads CASSVSGTSGAYEQYF. The CDR3 region has the DNA TGTGCCAGCAGTGTCTCCGGGACTAGCGGGGCCTACGAGCAGTACTTC.

The V and J genes are TRBV19 and TRBJ2-5, with D perhaps TRBD1 or TRBD2 (5 bases each). The CDR3 runs 12 residues. Germline CDR1 is LNHDA and CDR2 is SQIVND (reference sequence). V was shortened by 6 bases and J by 12 bases, with 17 bases between the two germline ends. CDR3 sequence: CASSNGDRSEYF. The CDR3 region has the DNA TGTGCCAGTAGCAACGGGGACCGCTCGGAGTACTTC. Together with reference TRBV19 and TRBJ2-5, the CDR3 gives the full variable domain: DGGITQSPKYLFRKEGQNVTLSCEQNLNHDAMYWYRQDPGQGLRLIYYSQIVNDFQKGDIAEGYSVSREKKESFPLTVTSAQKNPTAFYLCASSNGDRSEYFGPGTRLLVL.

This clonotype occurred a few times. The junction shows a germline mismatch at one end, possibly a read error. V is TRBV7-2 and J is TRBJ1-1; D remains ambiguous. From germline, CDR1 is SGHTA and CDR2 FQGNSA. The CDR3 consists of 13 residues. CDR3 sequence: CAGSRSLNTEAFF. The CDR3, as DNA: TGTGCCGGCAGCCGTTCACTGAACACTGAAGCTTTCTTT.

The chain has TRBV29-1 and TRBJ1-1; D gene uncertain. CDR1 is SQVTM, CDR2 ANQGSEA, per germline. The V gene lost 3 bases and the J gene lost 4 bases, with 9 bases spanning the gap. This CDR3 has 12 amino acids. The CDR3 nucleotides are TGCAGCGTTGAGGAGGTGAGCACTGAAGCTTTCTTT. The encoded protein is CSVEEVSTEAFF.

Of note for this clonotype: This could be a read error, since a much larger clone is one nucleotide away. CDR3 coding DNA: TGTGCCAGCAGCTTATGTATTCCCACCGGGGAGCTGTTTTTT. Encoded protein: CASSLCIPTGELFF. The chain couples TRBV7-2 to TRBJ2-2; D call uncertain. CDR1 and CDR2 (germline): SGHTA, FQGNSA. This CDR3 is built from 14 residues. V was shortened by 2 bases and J by 4 bases, with 8 bases between the two germline ends.

The chain couples TRBV4-1 to TRBJ2-3, with TRBD2 identical over 7 bases. Per the germline V gene, CDR1 is MGHRA and CDR2 is YSYEKL. The CDR3 loop spans 16 amino acids. Trimming removed 0 bases from V and 7 bases from J; junction bases left unmatched: 10. CDR3 DNA: TGCGCCAGCAGCCAAGACACCCAGCGGGGCACGCATACGCAGTATTTT. Protein product: CASSQDTQRGTHTQYF.